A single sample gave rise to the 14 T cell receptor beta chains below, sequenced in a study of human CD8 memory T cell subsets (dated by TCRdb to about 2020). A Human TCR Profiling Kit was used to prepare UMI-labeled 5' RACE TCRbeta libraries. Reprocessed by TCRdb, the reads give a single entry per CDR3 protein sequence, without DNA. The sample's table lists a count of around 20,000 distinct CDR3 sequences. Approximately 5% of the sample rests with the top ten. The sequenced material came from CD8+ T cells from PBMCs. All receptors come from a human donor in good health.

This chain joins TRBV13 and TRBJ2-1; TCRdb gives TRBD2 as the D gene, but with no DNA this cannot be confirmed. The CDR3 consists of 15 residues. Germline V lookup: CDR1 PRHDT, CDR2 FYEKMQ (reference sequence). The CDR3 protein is CASSSEGLVAYEQFF.

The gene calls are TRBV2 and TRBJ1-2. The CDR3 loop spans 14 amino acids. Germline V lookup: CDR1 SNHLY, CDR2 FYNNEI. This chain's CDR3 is CASRSDTINYGYTF.

The CDR3 region is CASGASGGLYEQYF. This rearrangement joins TRBV6-2 or TRBV6-3 to TRBJ2-7; TCRdb reports TRBD2, a call that lacks DNA to check it against. The CDR3 spans 14 residues. Germline values: CDR1 MNHEY, CDR2 SVGEGT.

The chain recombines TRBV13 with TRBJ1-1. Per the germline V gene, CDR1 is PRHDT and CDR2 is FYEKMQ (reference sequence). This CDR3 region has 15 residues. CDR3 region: CASSLGGAGFTEAFF.

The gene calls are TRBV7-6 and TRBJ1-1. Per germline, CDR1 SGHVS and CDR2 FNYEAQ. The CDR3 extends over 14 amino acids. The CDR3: CASSPELTNTEAFF.

CDR3 loop: CASSTREMNEKLFF. The V call is TRBV7-2, the J call TRBJ1-4; with no DNA, the TCRdb D assignment of TRBD1 cannot be verified. The CDR3 totals 14 residues. Looked up from germline, CDR1 is SGHTA and CDR2 is FQGNSA. Using reference TRBV7-2 and TRBJ1-4 for the parts outside the CDR3, the full variable domain is GAGVSQSPSNKVTEKGKDVELRCDPISGHTALYWYRQSLGQGLEFLIYFQGNSAPDKSGLPSDRFSAERTGGSVSTLTIQRTQQEDSAVYLCASSTREMNEKLFFGSGTQLSVL.

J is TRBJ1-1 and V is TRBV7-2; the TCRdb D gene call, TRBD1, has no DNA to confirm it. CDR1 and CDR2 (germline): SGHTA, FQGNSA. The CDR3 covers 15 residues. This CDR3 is CASSPWLAGSPEAFF.

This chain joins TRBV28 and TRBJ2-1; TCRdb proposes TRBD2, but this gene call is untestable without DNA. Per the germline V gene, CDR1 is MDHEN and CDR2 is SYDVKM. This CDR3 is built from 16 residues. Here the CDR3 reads CASSKETSLRYNEQFF.

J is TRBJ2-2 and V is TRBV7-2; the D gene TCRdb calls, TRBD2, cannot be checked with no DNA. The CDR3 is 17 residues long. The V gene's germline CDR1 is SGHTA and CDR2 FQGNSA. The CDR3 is CASSSPGWRVGTGELFF.

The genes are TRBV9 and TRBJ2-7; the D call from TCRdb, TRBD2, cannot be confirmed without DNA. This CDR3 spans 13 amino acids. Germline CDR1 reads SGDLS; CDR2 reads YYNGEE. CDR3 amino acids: CASSGRDSYEQYF.

CDR3 residues: CASNQGANEAFF. This chain connects TRBV7-8 to TRBJ1-1; TCRdb's D call of TRBD1 is untestable without DNA. Germline V gene data show CDR1 as SGHVS and CDR2 as FQNEAQ. This CDR3 has 12 residues.

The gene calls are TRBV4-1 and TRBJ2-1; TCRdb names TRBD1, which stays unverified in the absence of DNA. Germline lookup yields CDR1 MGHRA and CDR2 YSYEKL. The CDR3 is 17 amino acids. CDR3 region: CASSQDVTGPPYNEQFF.

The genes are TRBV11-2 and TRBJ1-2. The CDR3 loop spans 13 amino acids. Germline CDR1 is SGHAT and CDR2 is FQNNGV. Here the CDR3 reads CASSQRATYGYTF.

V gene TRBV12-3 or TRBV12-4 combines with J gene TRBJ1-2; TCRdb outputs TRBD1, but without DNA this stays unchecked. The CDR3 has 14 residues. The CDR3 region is CASSFAQGGDGYTF.